The text below deals with one TCR beta chain. The specificity of this receptor is unknown. No base quality values were provided; no much bigger clone lies one nucleotide off. This sample was taken from a study of human T cells and chemical hapten exposure (dated by TCRdb to the early 2020s). Context from the whole study: For sensitization, 2% DPC in acetone was applied to a roughly 2 cm by roughly 2 cm area of upper inner arm skin. Patients additionally received weekly therapeutic DPC doses to the scalp throughout the roughly 25-week study period. Patch testing was done on the upper back using Finn chambers containing 0.01% DPC, and results were scored after 6 days according to International Contact Dermatitis Research Group standards. The mostly female patient cohort included alopecia areata with under or over 50% scalp involvement, alopecia totalis and alopecia universalis. Libraries were combined into a pool for sequencing, and differences in TCR yield between samples came mainly from small differences in library volumes within the pool. In alopecia patients, the study followed how the peripheral blood TCR repertoire changed in vivo over primary and secondary sensitization to diphenylcyclopropenone (DPC), a hapten. Blood was sampled from patients pre-sensitization (week 0) and at 2, 6 and about 24 weeks after DPC sensitization. For TCR sequencing, blood came from about 29 alopecia patients at anywhere from one to four time points (pre-sensitization, 2, 6 and 24 weeks). The research as a whole found: DPC sensitization did not change the number of TCRs with a frequency above 1 in 1000, and there was no evidence of changes in global repertoire structure. Patch test score was positively correlated with the number of PT1 expanded TCRs, with significance at thresholds 8, 16 and 32 but not at 4. After repeated subsampling, the strength of the expansion versus patch-test correlation and the threshold at which it became significant changed. Because all patients had alopecia, a presumed autoimmune disease, the immune response of the patients might differ from that of healthy individuals. Significantly more large CDR3 similarity clusters were formed by expanded TCRs than by pre-sensitization or healthy control sets, consistent with antigen-driven responses.

The V end gives up 5 bases and the J end 7 bases, leaving 5 bases in the junction not matched to a gene. CDR3 length: 15 amino acids, cysteine to phenylalanine. The read is trimmed to its CDR3 DNA, 45 bases read in frame from base 1. Via the germline V gene (reference sequence), CDR1 is SEHNR and CDR2 FQNEAQ. Interpreted using the paper, the time point label stands for: pre-sensitization, week 0. Read against the paper, the sample's treatment or condition label means: therapeutic diphenylcyclopropenone sensitization with weekly scalp DPC. Blood at each patch-test visit was drawn before the patch test was applied. To be eligible, patients had to be aged 18 to 70, diagnosed with alopecia and judged suitable for DPC therapy, while pregnant patients were excluded. Total RNA was extracted from unfractionated whole blood that had been collected in Tempus Blood RNA tubes. Library preparation was by RACE. The reads were generated on a NextSeq 500. During library preparation, unique molecular identifiers were attached to individual cDNA molecules so that TCRs could be counted in a quantitative, reproducible way. Both TCR alpha and TCR beta chains were sequenced from each blood RNA sample. As for how the authors treated the data: A median of roughly 98,000 TCRs per sample was observed, with a range of roughly 23,224 to 700,000. V, J and CDR3 annotation of the TCR reads was carried out using the Decombinator software suite. For PS versus PT1 abundance plots, all samples were subsampled to the same number of TCRs (28,000). Expanded TCRs were defined as absent before sensitization and observed at least eight times at the 2-week time point. TCRdb itself trimmed the public reads at Q25 with fastp, ran MiXCR and retained productive beta chains. Rows matching on CDR3 protein sequence are summarized as one entry with the most common DNA and genes. The V and J calls shown here were made by TCRdb, not taken from the authors' results. This sample comprises about 180,000 distinct CDR3 sequences, around 30% of them detected only once. The ten biggest clones cover less than 3% of the sample.

The input for sequencing was whole blood, taken in connection with sensitization to the hapten diphenylcyclopropenone (DPC). The TCR was taken from a woman aged 25 to 45 with alopecia areata. Some clones in this sample may be carry-over from other donors' samples. Recombination linked TRBV7-9 to TRBJ2-1; 13 central nucleotides agree with TRBD2. In nucleotide form, the sequence is TGTGCCAGCAGCCCCAGGACTAGCGGGAGAAATGAGCAGTTCTTC. The encoded protein is CASSPRTSGRNEQFF.